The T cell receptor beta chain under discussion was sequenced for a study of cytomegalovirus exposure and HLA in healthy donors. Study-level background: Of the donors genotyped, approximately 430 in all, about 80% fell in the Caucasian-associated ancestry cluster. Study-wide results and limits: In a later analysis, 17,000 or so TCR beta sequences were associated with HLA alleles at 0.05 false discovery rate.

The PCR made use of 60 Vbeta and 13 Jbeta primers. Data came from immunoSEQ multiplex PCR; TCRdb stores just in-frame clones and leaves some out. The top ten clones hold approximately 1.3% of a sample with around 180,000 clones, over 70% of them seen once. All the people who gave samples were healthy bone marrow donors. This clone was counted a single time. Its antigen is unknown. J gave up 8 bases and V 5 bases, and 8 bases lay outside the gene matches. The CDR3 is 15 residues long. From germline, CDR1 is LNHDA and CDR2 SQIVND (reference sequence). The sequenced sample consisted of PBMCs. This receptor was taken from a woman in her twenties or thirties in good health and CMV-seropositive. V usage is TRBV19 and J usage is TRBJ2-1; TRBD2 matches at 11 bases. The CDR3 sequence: CASSQGTSGFDEQFF. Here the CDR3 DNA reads TGTGCCAGTAGTCAGGGGACTAGCGGCTTCGATGAGCAGTTCTTC.